The entry below describes one T cell receptor (beta chain). The target antigen is unknown. V lost 6 bases, J lost 1 base, and 14 bases lay in between. CDR1 SGHRS and CDR2 YFSETQ come from the germline V gene. The CDR3 is 14 amino acids. This sample was included in a study of T cell responses to AZD1222 COVID-19 vaccine. Study-level background: Whether given at about 4 or about 12 weeks, second doses were pooled.

Study-level points and caveats: A mostly white British donor set with more females was recruited, and clonal diversity was possibly underestimated. Repertoires were collected only later (after the peak T cell response had occurred). At 160-218 and 743-854, vaccine-associated CD4 TCRs were dominant, and they spanned spike.

The data were produced by immunoSEQ multiplex PCR, yet TCRdb's version contains in-frame clones alone and is incomplete. In the table there are 75,000 to 85,000 clones, around 90% of which are singletons. The chain couples TRBV5-1 to TRBJ2-7, with D uncertain. The sequenced sample was peripheral blood, obtained on day 0 of AZD1222 vaccination. This sequence originates from an adult in good health. Written as DNA, the CDR3 is TGCGCCAGCAAGGAGCAGCCTACTTCCTACGAGCAGTACTTC. Translation: CASKEQPTSYEQYF.